A selection of T cell receptor beta chains follows, all from one sample in a study of T cell responses to AZD1222 COVID-19 vaccine. Assay: immunoSEQ multiplex PCR; the TCRdb copy retains only in-frame clones and omits some. In the table there are about 77,000 clones, roughly nine tenths of which are singletons. The material was peripheral blood, obtained 28 days after the second AZD1222 dose. These TCRs come from an adult who received the AZD1222 COVID-19 vaccine. Each CDR3 is given with its conserved first and last residue. The order of the fields is J gene, clone size, D gene, V gene, CDR3 DNA, CDR3 protein. D genes are given only for firm matches. Not all rows give a size; the values are once, few, many and, for expanded clones, a class.

TRBJ1-4 | once | TRBD1 | TRBV6-2/TRBV6-3 | TGTGCCAGCAGTTCCGGACAGGCAACTAATGAAAAACTGTTTTTT | CASSSGQATNEKLFF
TRBJ2-5 | . | TRBD1 | TRBV19 | TGTGCCAGTAGTATTGGGACAGAAGAGACCCAGTACTTC | CASSIGTEETQYF
TRBJ2-7 | once | TRBD2 | TRBV28 | TGTGCCAGCAGTTTTAGACTAGCGGGAGGTTCCGGATTCTCCTACGAGCAGTACTTC | CASSFRLAGGSGFSYEQYF
TRBJ1-5 | . | . | TRBV23-1 | TGCGCCAGCAGTCAACAAGATAAAAGGGGTGGGCAGCCCCAGCATTTT | CASSQQDKRGGQPQHF
TRBJ1-4 | . | . | TRBV5-8 | TGTGCCAGCAGCTTGGTCCCGGGGGGACGTGAAAAACTGTTTTTT | CASSLVPGGREKLFF
TRBJ1-6 | once | . | TRBV28 | TGTGCCAGCAGTTCGTCTCGGGTGGGCCAAAATTCACCCCTCCACTTT | CASSSSRVGQNSPLHF
TRBJ1-5 | once | . | TRBV7-9 | TGTGCCAGCAGCTTAGTAGCTAATCAGCCCCAGCATTTT | CASSLVANQPQHF
TRBJ1-1 | . | TRBD1 | TRBV6-6 | TGTGCCGCTCAATATGGGGGGACAGCGAACACTGAAGCTTTCTTT | CAAQYGGTANTEAFF
TRBJ1-6 | . | . | TRBV7-9 | TGTGCCAGCAGCCCCAGTAATTCACCCCTCCACTTT | CASSPSNSPLHF
TRBJ1-5 | . | . | TRBV28 | TGTGCCAGCAGTCGTAATCAGCCCCAGCATTTT | CASSRNQPQHF